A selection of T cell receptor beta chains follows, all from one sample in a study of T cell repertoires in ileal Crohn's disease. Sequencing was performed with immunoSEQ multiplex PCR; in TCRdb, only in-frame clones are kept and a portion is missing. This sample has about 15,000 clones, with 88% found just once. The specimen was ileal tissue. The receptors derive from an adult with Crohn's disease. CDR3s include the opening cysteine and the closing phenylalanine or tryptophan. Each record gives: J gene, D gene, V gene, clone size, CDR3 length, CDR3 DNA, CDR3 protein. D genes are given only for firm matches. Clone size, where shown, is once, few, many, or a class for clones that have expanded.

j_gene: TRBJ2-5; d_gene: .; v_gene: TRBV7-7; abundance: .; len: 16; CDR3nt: TGCGCTAGCAGCTCTAAACCCCGCGGGTATGGAGAGACCCAGTACTTC; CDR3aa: CASSSKPRGYGETQYF
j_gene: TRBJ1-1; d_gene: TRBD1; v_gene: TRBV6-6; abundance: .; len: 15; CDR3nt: TGTGCCAGCAGTTATCCAGGACAGGGGGCACATCGGGCTTTCTTT; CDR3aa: CASSYPGQGAHRAFF
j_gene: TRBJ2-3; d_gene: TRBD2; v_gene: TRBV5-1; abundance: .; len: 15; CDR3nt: TGCGCCAGCAGCGTCCTAGCGGGGGCATTAGATACGCAGTATTTT; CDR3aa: CASSVLAGALDTQYF
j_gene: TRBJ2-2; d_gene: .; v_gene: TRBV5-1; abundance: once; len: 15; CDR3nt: TGCGCCAGCAGCTTGGAGGCAGGCAACACCGGGGAGCTGTTTTTT; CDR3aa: CASSLEAGNTGELFF
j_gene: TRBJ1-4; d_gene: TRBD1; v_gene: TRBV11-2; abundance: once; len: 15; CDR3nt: TGTGCCAGCAGCCCCAGACAGGGTATTAATGAAAAACTGTTTTTT; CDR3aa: CASSPRQGINEKLFF
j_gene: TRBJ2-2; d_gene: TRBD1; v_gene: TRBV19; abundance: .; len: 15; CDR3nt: TGTGCCAGTAGTAAGGGGACAGTGAACACCGGGGAGCTGTTTTTT; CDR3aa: CASSKGTVNTGELFF
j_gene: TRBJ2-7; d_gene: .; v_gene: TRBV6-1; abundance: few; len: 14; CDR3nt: TGTGCCAGCAGTGAAGGCTGGCCGATCTACGAGCAGTACTTC; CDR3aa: CASSEGWPIYEQYF
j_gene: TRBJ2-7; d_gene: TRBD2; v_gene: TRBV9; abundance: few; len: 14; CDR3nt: TGTGCCAGCAGCCGCGGGGGTACCACCTACGAGCAGTACTTC; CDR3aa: CASSRGGTTYEQYF
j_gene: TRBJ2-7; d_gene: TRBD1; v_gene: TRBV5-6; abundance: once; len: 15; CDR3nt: TGTGCCAGCAGCTCAGCTGGGACAGGGGCATACGAGCAGTACTTC; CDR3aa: CASSSAGTGAYEQYF
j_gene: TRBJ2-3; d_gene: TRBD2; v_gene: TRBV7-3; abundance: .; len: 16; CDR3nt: TGTGCCAGCAGCTTGGGACTAGCGGGAGTAGGAGATACGCAGTATTTT; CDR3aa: CASSLGLAGVGDTQYF
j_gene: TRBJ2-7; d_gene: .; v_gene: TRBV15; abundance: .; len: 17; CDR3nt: TGTGCCACCAGCAGAGCAGCGCAGAGGGGGAGATCCTACGAGCAGTACTTC; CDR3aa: CATSRAAQRGRSYEQYF
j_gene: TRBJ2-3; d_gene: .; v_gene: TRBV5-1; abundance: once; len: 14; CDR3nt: TGCGCCAGCAGCTTGCACAGATCAACAGATACGCAGTATTTT; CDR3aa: CASSLHRSTDTQYF
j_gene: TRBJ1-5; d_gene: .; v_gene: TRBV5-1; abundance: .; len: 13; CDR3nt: TGCGCCAGCAGGGAACAGGACAATCAGCCCCAGCATTTT; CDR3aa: CASREQDNQPQHF
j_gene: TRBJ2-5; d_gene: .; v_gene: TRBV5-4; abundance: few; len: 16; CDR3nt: TGTGCCAGCAGCTTGCGCTTAGCGGTTGGGGGGGAGACCCAGTACTTC; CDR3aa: CASSLRLAVGGETQYF
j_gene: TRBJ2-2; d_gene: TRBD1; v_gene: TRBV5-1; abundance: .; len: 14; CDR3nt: TGCGCCAGCAGCTTCGACAGGGGAATCGGGGAGCTGTTTTTT; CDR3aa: CASSFDRGIGELFF
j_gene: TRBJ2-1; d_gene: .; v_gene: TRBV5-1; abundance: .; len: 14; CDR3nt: TGCGCCAGCAGCTTGACAGGCCCAGTGGATGAGCAGTTCTTC; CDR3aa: CASSLTGPVDEQFF
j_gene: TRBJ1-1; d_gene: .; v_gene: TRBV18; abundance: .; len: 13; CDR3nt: TGTGCCAGCTCCGGGGGGGTAGGCACTGAAGCTTTCTTT; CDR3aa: CASSGGVGTEAFF
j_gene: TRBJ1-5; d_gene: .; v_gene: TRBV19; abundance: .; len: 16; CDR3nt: TGTGCCAGTAGTAGGTGGAGACAGTATAGCAATCAGCCCCAGCATTTT; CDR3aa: CASSRWRQYSNQPQHF
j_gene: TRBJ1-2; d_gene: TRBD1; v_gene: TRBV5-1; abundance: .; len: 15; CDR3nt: TGCGCCAGCAGCTCACCGACAGGGAAGGCTTATGGCTACACCTTC; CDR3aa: CASSSPTGKAYGYTF
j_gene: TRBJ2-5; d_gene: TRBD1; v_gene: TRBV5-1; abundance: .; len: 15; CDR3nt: TGCGCCAGCAGCTTGGGACCAACAGGGGGAGAGACCCAGTACTTC; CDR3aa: CASSLGPTGGETQYF
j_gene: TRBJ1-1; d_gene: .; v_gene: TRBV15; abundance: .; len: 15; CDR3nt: TGTGCCACCAGCTCTGAGCGCAGGGGATATACTGAAGCTTTCTTT; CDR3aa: CATSSERRGYTEAFF
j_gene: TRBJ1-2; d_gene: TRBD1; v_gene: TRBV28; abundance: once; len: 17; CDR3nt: TGTGCCAGCAGTTTAGAAGGGGGCACCCCCCTAAAATATGGCTACACCTTC; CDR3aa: CASSLEGGTPLKYGYTF
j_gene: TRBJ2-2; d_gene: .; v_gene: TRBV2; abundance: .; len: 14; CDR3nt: TGTGCCAGCAGTCTAGGAGGGGTATCCGGGGAGCTGTTTTTT; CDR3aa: CASSLGGVSGELFF
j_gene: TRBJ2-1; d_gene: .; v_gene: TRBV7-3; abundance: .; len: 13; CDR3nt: TGTGCCAGCAGCTTAATGCTAGCTGGCGAGCAGTTCTTC; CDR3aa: CASSLMLAGEQFF
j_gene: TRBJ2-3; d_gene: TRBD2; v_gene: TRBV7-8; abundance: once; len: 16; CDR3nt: TGTGCCAGCAGCTCCATCGGGGGGAGCCCGGTGGATACGCAGTATTTT; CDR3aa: CASSSIGGSPVDTQYF
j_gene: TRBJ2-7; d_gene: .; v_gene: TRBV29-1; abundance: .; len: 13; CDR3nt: TGCAGCGTTGTAGTCTGGAGTGCCTACGAGCAGTACTTC; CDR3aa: CSVVVWSAYEQYF
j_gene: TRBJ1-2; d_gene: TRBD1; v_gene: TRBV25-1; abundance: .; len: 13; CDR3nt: TGTGCCAGCAACAAACAGGGGGACGAGCCCTACACCTTC; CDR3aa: CASNKQGDEPYTF
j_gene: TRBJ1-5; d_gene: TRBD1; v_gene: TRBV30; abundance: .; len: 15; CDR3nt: TGTGCCTGGAGTCTCCCCGGGACAGGGCGGCAGCCCCAGCATTTT; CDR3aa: CAWSLPGTGRQPQHF
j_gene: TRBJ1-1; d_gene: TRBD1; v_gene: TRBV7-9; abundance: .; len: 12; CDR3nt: TGTGCCAGCAGCCGGAGGACAGGTGAAGCTTTCTTT; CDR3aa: CASSRRTGEAFF
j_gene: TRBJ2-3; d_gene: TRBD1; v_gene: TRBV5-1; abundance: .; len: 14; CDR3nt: TGCGCCAGCAGCCGGGGACAGGGCACAGATACGCAGTATTTT; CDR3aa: CASSRGQGTDTQYF